The T cell receptor beta chain described here comes from a study of shared clonotypes between healthy human individuals. CDR3 length: 15 amino acids. Per the germline V gene, CDR1 is SGHTA and CDR2 is FQGNSA. Trimming took off 5 bases at V and 1 base at J, with 13 bases between the two ends. Here immunoSEQ multiplex PCR was the method, and the copy in TCRdb shows in-frame clones only, minus some. The sample shows roughly 1,000,000 clones, approximately 78% of them seen only once. On this clone itself: Its antigen is currently unknown.

Study-wide results and limits: Of the naive CD4 clonotypes, around 5.2% were shared across a handful of donors.

Input material: memory CD4+ T cells from PBMCs. This sample's subset: CD45RA-negative fraction. The chain recombines TRBV7-2 with TRBJ2-3; a possible D gene is TRBD2 (5 bases). This clonotype originated in a young man in good health. Some clones in this sample may be carry-over from other donors' samples. CDR3 coding DNA: TGTGCCAGCAGCCAGATTTGGACTCGCACAGATACGCAGTATTTT. As protein: CASSQIWTRTDTQYF. The full variable domain, rest sourced from reference TRBV7-2 and TRBJ2-3, is GAGVSQSPSNKVTEKGKDVELRCDPISGHTALYWYRQSLGQGLEFLIYFQGNSAPDKSGLPSDRFSAERTGGSVSTLTIQRTQQEDSAVYLCASSQIWTRTDTQYFGPGTRLTVL.